This TCR beta chain emerged from a study of blood T cell repertoires in COVID-19 (dated by TCRdb to 2019 to 2021). Notes on the research overall: The collaborator samples originated in the United States, Italy and Spain and spanned the acute and convalescent phases of COVID-19. The material from the prospective study consisted of cDNA or gDNA derived from T cells, B-cell-depleted T cells, or PBMCs. The dataset comprised deeply sampled blood TCRbeta repertoires from subjects exposed to, actively infected with, or recovered from COVID-19. The repertoires were released in a freely available public database intended as a resource for research on the immune response to SARS-CoV-2. The samples were drawn from the first 160 participants of the ongoing ImmuneRACE study and from 950 to 1,500 subjects provided by 6 global collaborators. A de-identified subject ID, COVID-19 status, age in years and sex were almost always included in the sample metadata. Where available, HLA class I and class II types were obtained from metadata supplied by the sample provider rather than from assay-based typing.

Worth noting for this clone: The clone's antigen remains unknown. Within one base of it there is no much larger clone, and no base qualities were kept.

Participants in the prospective study were aged about 18 to 89 years, lived in approximately 26 United States geographic areas, and enrolled through a virtual design. To assign participants to cohorts, the prospective study relied on clinical history that participants themselves reported in a screening survey and a study questionnaire. In the prospective study, whole blood, serum and a nasopharyngeal or oropharyngeal swab were collected from each participant by mobile phlebotomists. Participants in the prospective study had the option to provide additional blood draws and questionnaires over an approximately 2-month period. Blood samples from the prospective study were shipped frozen or at room temperature prior to DNA extraction. Paper-wide results and their limitations: Clinical and demographic metadata were provided uncurated, with the amount varying by source and participant.

TCRbeta CDR3 regions were amplified from genomic DNA using the immunoSEQ Assay, a bias-controlled multiplex PCR. On the authors' methods: Nucleated cell counts per sample were estimated from amplification of reference gene primers within the assay. To quantify the absolute abundance of each unique TCRbeta CDR3 rearrangement, sequence reads were collapsed and filtered. For each sample, productive Simpson clonality was calculated by taking the square root of Simpson's diversity index across productive rearrangements. The source is immuneACCESS, and TCRdb retained only in-frame sequences with V and J called. Part of the clones is not carried over; for the studies checked, unresolved V genes explain less than half of this, and the remainder is unexplained. V and J calls and clone size are copied from that table; D and trimming were computed from the DNA. This sample holds fewer than 350,000 clones; roughly 91% were observed only once. The ten largest clonotypes hold 2% to 2.5% of the sample.

Trimming removed 6 bases from V and 7 bases from J; the gene matches leave 8 bases unexplained. The CDR3 has 14 amino acids, counting the end cysteine and phenylalanine. The kept DNA is CDR3 alone, 42 bases in frame from the first base. CDR1 and CDR2, per the germline V gene (reference sequence), are LGHDT and YNNKEL. The sequence joins TRBV3-1 (or the pseudogene TRBV3-2) to TRBJ1-2, and 10 junctional nucleotides match TRBD1. This TCR was recovered from a woman aged 40 to 50 with acute COVID-19. Sequenced input: PBMCs or T cells enriched from blood (not recorded which). Here the CDR3 is given as CASRPPGQGLGYTF. The DNA is as follows: TGTGCCAGCAGGCCTCCGGGACAGGGGCTTGGCTACACCTTC.